This T cell receptor (beta chain) is from a study of T cells after yellow fever vaccination. Each CDR3 protein gets one entry after TCRdb re-called the 5' RACE reads with MiXCR. The sample shows under 250,000 distinct CDR3 sequences, 6.9% of them seen only once. This clonotype was counted many times. With V trimmed by 5 bases and J by 2 bases, 8 bases remained unmatched. This CDR3 contains 15 residues. The chain combines TRBV12-3 or TRBV12-4 with TRBJ1-2; TRBD1 agrees at 7 bases. Material: CD4+ T cells sorted from PBMCs, obtained 15 days after the yellow fever booster vaccination. The receptor comes from a young man who received the YFV17D yellow fever vaccine. The CDR3 region has the DNA TGTGCCAGCAGTCCGCGACAGGGAGGCAACTATGGCTACACCTTC. Its protein product is CASSPRQGGNYGYTF.